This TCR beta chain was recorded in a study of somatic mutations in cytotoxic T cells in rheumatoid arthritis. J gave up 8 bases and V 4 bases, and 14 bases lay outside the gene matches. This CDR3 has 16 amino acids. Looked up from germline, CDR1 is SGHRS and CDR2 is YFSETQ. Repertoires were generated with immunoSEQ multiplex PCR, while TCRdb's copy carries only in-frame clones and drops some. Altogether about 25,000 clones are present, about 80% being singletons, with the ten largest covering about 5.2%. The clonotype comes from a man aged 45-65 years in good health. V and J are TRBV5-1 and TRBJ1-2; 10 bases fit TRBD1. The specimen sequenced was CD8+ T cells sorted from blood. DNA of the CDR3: TGCGCCAGCAGCGCAAGCAGCGGGACAGGGGATCGGGGCTACACCTTC. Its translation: CASSASSGTGDRGYTF.